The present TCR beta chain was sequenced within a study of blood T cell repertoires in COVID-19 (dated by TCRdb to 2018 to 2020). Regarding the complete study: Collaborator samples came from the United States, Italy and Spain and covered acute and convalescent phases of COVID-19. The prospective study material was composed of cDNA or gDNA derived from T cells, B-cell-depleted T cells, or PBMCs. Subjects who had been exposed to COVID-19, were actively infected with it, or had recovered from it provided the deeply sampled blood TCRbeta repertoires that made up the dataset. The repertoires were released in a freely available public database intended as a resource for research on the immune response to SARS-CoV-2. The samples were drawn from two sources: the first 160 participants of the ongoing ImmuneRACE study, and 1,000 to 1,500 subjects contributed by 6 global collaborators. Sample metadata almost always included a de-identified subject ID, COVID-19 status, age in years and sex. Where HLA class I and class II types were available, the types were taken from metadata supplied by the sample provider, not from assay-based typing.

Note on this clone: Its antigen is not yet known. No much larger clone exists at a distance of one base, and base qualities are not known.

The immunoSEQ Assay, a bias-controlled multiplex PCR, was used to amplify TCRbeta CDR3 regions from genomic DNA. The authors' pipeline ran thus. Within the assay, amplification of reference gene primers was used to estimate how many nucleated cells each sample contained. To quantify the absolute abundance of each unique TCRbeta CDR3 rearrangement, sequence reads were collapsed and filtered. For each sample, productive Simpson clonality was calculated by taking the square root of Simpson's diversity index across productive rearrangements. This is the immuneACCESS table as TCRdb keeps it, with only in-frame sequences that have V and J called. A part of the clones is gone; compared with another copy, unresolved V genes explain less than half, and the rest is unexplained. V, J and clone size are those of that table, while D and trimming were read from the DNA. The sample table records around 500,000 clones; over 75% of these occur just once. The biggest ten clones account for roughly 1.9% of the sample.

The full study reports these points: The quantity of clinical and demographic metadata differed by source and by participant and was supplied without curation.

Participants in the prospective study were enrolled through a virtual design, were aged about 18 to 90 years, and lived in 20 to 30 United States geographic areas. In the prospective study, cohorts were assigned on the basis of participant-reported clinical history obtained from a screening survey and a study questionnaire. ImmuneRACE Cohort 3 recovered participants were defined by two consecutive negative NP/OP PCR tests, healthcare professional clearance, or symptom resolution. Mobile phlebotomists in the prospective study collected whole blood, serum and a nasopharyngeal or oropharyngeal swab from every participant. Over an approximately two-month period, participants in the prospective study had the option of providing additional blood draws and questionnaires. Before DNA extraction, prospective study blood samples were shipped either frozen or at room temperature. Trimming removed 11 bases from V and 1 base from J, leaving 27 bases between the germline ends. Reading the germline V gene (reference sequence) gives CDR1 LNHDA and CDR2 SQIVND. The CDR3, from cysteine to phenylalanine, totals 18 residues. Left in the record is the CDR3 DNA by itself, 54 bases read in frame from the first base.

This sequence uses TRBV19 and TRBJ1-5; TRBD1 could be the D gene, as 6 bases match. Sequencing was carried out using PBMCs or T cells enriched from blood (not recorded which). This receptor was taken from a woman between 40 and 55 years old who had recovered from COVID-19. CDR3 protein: CASSTRGRRSESNQPQHF. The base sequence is TGTGCCTCCTCTACGCGGGGGCGCCGGTCGGAGAGCAATCAGCCCCAGCATTTT.